The present T cell receptor beta chain was sequenced within a study of human T cells and chemical hapten exposure. Study details: Weekly administration of diphenylcyclopropenone to the scalp of patients continued throughout the approximately 23-week study. The upper back received 0.01% DPC by patch testing, with results read at 6 days. Study conclusions and caveats: The formation of large CDR3 similarity clusters by expanded TCRs significantly exceeded that of controls.

Regarding time point: patch test 2, 6 weeks after DPC sensitization. Treatment indicated: therapeutic diphenylcyclopropenone sensitization with weekly scalp DPC. Every donor had alopecia and was 18 to 70 years old; all were suitable for DPC. TCRdb ran MiXCR on the RACE reads and lists one entry per CDR3 protein. This sample yields roughly 380,000 distinct CDR3 sequences, of which just under 6.5% are seen a single time; about 6% belongs to the top ten. Concerning this clonotype: Antigen: not known.

The sample here was whole blood, taken in connection with sensitization to the hapten diphenylcyclopropenone (DPC). The sequence was collected from a woman aged 18-35 years with alopecia areata. Some clones in this sample may be carry-over from other donors' samples.

CDR3 nucleotides: TGTGCCAGCAGCTTGCTCCGGCAGGGGAGGACTGAAGCTTTCTTT. Translated, it gives CASSLLRQGRTEAFF. This chain joins TRBV28 and TRBJ1-1, with D maybe TRBD1 (6 bases). The CDR3 totals 15 residues. CDR1 MDHEN and CDR2 SYDVKM come from the germline V gene. Trimming removed 6 bases at V and 5 bases at J, with 19 bases between.